Sequencing of this T cell receptor beta chain was carried out in a study of Ad26.COV2.S vaccination and SARS-CoV-2 variants. The V segment lost 6 bases and the J segment 2 bases; nucleotides outside the gene matches: 7. Germline CDR1 and CDR2: LNHDA and SQIVND (reference sequence). The CDR3 loop spans 15 amino acids. Data came from immunoSEQ multiplex PCR; TCRdb stores just in-frame clones and leaves some out. The repertoire holds some 410,000 clones, with roughly 90% as singletons. This sample's treatment: roughly 18 received Ad26.COV2.S at low or high dose, single or two shots; roughly five received placebo; per-sample allocation not given. At day 63 after the first vaccine or placebo injection, samples were drawn. Boston provided a donor who was an adult aged 18-55 years.

This receptor was identified in a person between 18 and 65 years old who received the Ad26.COV2.S COVID-19 vaccine or a placebo. V gene TRBV19 combines with J gene TRBJ2-3; 8 positions match TRBD2. Sequencing used peripheral blood, obtained in a trial of Ad26.COV2.S vaccine versus placebo. CDR3 in amino acids: CASRKSGSNTDTQYF. The CDR3 nucleotides are TGTGCCAGTAGGAAGAGCGGGAGTAACACAGATACGCAGTATTTT.